This T cell receptor (beta chain) was profiled in a study of CD8 T cells in ankylosing spondylitis. Findings and caveats of the study: In synovial fluid and blood from reactive arthritis, some motif variants were previously reported. Relatively rare in peripheral blood, disease-linked clones were also CD8+. Apparently characteristic of ankylosing spondylitis blood was a TCR beta motif (fewer than 10 highly homologous variants). Reportedly, disease-linked clones are significantly enriched in ankylosing spondylitis patients' matched synovial fluid.

Turning to this clonotype: No antigen is known for it. The junction does not match germline at one end; this may be a read error.

In making TCR beta libraries, quantitative 5'-RACE with molecular barcodes was used. TCRdb passed the 5' RACE reads through MiXCR, listing each CDR3 protein once. The sample holds 800,000 to 900,000 distinct CDR3 sequences, approximately 10% seen once. The sequence derives from a male donor with ankylosing spondylitis. Material: blood, either unsorted or a sorted T cell fraction (not recorded which).

In DNA, the CDR3 is TGTGCTAGCAGCTTTACCGGGACAGACTACAATGAGCAGTTCTTC. Its translation is CASSFTGTDYNEQFF. V and J are TRBV7-7 and TRBJ2-1; 7 positions match TRBD1. This CDR3 region has 15 residues. The germline CDR1 and CDR2 sequences are SSHAT and FNYEAQ (reference sequence).